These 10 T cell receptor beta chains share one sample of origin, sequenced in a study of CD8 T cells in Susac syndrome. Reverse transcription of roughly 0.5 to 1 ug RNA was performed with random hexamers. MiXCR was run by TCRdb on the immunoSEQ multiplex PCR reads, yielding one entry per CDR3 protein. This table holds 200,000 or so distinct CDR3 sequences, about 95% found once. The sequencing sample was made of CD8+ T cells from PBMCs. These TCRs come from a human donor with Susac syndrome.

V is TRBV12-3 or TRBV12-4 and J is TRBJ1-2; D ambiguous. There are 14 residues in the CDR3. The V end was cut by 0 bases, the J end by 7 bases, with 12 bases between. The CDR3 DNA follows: TGTGCCAGCAGTTTAGCGCTCCCGGGTGGTGGCTACACCTTC. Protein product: CASSLALPGGGYTF.

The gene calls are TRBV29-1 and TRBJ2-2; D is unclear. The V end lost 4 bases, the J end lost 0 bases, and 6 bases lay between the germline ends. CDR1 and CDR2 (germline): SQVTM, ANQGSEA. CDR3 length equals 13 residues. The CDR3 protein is CSVGRPNTGELFF. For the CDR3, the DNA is TGCAGCGTTGGCAGGCCGAACACCGGGGAGCTGTTTTTT.

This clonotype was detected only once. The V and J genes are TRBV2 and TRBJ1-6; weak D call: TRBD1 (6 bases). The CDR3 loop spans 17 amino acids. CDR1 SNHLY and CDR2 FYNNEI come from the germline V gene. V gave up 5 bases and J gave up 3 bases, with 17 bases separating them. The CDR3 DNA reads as TGTGCCAGCAGTCCATTGGGGGGGCAGAACTATAATTCACCCCTCCACTTT. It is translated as CASSPLGGQNYNSPLHF.

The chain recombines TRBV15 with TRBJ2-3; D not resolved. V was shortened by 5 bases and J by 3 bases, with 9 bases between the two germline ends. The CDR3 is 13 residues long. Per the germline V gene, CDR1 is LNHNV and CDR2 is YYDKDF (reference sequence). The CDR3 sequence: CATSASRTDTQYF. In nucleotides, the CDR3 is TGTGCCACCAGCGCGAGTAGGACAGATACGCAGTATTTT.

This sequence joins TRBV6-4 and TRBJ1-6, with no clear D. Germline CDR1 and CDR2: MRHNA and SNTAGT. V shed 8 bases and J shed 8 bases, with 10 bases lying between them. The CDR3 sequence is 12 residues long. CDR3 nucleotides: TGTGCCAGCGGGTGGAGCGATTCACCCCTCCACTTT. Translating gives CASGWSDSPLHF.

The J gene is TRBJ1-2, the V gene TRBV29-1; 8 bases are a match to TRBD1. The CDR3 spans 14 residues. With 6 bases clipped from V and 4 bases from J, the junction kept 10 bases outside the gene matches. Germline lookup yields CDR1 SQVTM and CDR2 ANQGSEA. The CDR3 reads CSVSTQGAVYGYTF. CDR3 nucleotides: TGCAGCGTCTCCACCCAGGGGGCGGTCTATGGCTACACCTTC.

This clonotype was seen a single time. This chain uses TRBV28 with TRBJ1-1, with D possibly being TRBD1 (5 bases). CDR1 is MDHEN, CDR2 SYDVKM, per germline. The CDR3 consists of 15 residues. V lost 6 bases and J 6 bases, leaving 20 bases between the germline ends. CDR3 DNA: TGTGCCAGCAGACTGTACCCCCTTCCGGGGGCTGAAGCTTTCTTT. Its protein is CASRLYPLPGAEAFF.

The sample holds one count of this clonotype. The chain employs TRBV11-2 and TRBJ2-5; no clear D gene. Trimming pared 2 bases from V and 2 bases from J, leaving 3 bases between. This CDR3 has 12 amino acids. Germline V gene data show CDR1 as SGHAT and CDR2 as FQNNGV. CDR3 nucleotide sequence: TGTGCCAGCAGCTTACAACAAGAGACCCAGTACTTC. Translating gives CASSLQQETQYF.

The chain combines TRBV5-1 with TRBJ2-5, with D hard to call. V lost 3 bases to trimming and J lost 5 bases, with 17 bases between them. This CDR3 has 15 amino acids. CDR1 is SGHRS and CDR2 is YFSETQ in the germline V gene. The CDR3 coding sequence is TGCGCCAGCAGCTACCCGACCGTAGGGTTCGAGACCCAGTACTTC. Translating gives CASSYPTVGFETQYF.

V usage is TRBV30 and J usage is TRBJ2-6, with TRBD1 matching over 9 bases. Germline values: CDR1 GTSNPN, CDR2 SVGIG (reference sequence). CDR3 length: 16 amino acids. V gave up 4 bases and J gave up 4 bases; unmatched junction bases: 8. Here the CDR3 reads CAWKNRGLSGANVLTF. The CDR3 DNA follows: TGTGCCTGGAAGAACAGGGGGCTATCGGGGGCCAACGTCCTGACTTTC.